The 24 T cell receptor beta chains listed next were all sequenced from one sample in a study of T cell repertoires in cytomegalovirus infection. One entry per CDR3 protein, called by TCRdb with MiXCR from the reads. The data hold around 120,000 distinct CDR3 sequences, with 7% to 10% observed a single time. The sample was PBMCs. The receptors were sampled from a human donor in good health (CMV status not recorded). Some clones in this sample may be carry-over from other donors' samples.

This clonotype has a handful of counts. Compared with germline, one end of the junction differs, possibly owing to a read error. This sequence joins TRBV5-3 and TRBJ2-5; a weak D match, TRBD1 (6 bases). TRBV5-3 is annotated as an ORF whose role is uncertain. The CDR3 spans 15 residues. As DNA, the CDR3 is TGTGCCAGCAGCTTAGGCCGGGACAACCAAGAGACCCAGTACTTC. Translating gives CASSLGRDNQETQYF.

The chain employs TRBV24-1 and TRBJ1-5, with a weak D call TRBD1 (5 bases). The CDR3 loop spans 14 amino acids. Germline lookup yields CDR1 KGHDR and CDR2 SFDVKD. Trimming pared 9 bases from V and 1 base from J, leaving 12 bases between. The CDR3 nucleotides are TGTGCCACCGGCGTGGCAGGGAGCAATCAGCCCCAGCATTTT. As protein: CATGVAGSNQPQHF.

There are many counts of this clonotype. The genes are TRBV6-4 and TRBJ2-1; D not certain. The germline gives CDR1 MRHNA, CDR2 SNTAGT. With 6 bases removed from V and 10 bases from J, the gap between germline ends came to 19 bases. CDR3 size: 14 residues. CDR3 protein: CASSGTLASREQFF. The CDR3 nucleotides are TGTGCCAGCAGCGGAACTTTAGCATCTCGGGAGCAGTTCTTC.

For the CDR3, the DNA is TGCAGTGCTAGAGAAGGGGGGGCCTCCTACAATGAGCAGTTCTTC. Translation gives CSAREGGASYNEQFF. The chain recombines TRBV20-1 with TRBJ2-1, with D maybe TRBD2 (7 bases). The CDR3 totals 15 residues. V shed 0 bases and J shed 0 bases, with 9 bases lying between them. The V gene's germline CDR1 is DFQATT and CDR2 SNEGSKA (reference sequence).

This clonotype was seen many times. This chain joins TRBV7-8 and TRBJ1-1; 8 bases agree with TRBD1. CDR1 SGHVS and CDR2 FQNEAQ come from the germline V gene. The CDR3 totals 14 residues. V was clipped by 5 bases and J by 4 bases; unmatched bases: 6. This CDR3 reads CASSPSDRVTEAFF. CDR3 DNA sequence: TGTGCCAGCAGCCCATCGGACAGGGTCACTGAAGCTTTCTTT.

This clonotype was counted at least ten times. The chain uses TRBV10-3 and TRBJ1-2, with TRBD1 as a possible D gene (5 bases). V was shortened by 4 bases and J by 4 bases, with 19 bases between the two germline ends. This CDR3 spans 16 amino acids. Germline V CDR1 and CDR2: ENHRY, SYGVKD. This chain's CDR3 is CAISGAPGSQSYGYTF. CDR3 bases: TGTGCCATCAGTGGCGCGCCAGGGAGCCAAAGCTATGGCTACACCTTC.

This clonotype was seen repeatedly, ten times or more. This chain connects TRBV20-1 to TRBJ2-7; 9 bases agree with TRBD2. V lost 6 bases, J lost 5 bases, and 5 bases stayed unmatched. Looked up from germline, CDR1 is DFQATT and CDR2 is SNEGSKA (reference sequence). The CDR3 has 12 amino acids. The DNA for the CDR3 is TGCAGTGCCAGTAGCGGGGGCGACGAGCAGTACTTC. Translated: CSASSGGDEQYF.

This clonotype came up many times. CDR3 coding DNA: TGTGCCAGCAGCCTCCGGGGCGGGTCCGGCACTGAAGCTTTCTTT. Translating it yields CASSLRGGSGTEAFF. The rearrangement uses TRBV11-1 and TRBJ1-1, with a weak D call TRBD1 (5 bases). This CDR3 region has 15 residues. V shed 5 bases and J shed 4 bases, with 17 bases lying between them. Germline CDR1 is SGHAT and CDR2 is FQDESV (reference sequence).

This clonotype was counted many times. The chain has TRBV7-3 and TRBJ2-1, with 9 bases fitting TRBD1. CDR1 and CDR2 from the germline V gene are SGHTA and FQGTGA. This CDR3 spans 15 amino acids. Unmatched junction bases numbered 4, after V lost 4 bases and J lost 3 bases. The CDR3 DNA sequence: TGTGCCAGCAGCTCGGGACAGGGCATCTACAATGAGCAGTTCTTC. Its protein is CASSSGQGIYNEQFF.

The sample holds one count of this clonotype. V and J are TRBV12-3 or TRBV12-4 and TRBJ2-1; D uncertain. The CDR3 runs to 11 residues. Trimming took 6 bases from V and 7 from J, leaving 7 bases between them. The CDR3 DNA follows: TGTGCCAGCAGCGCCCTGAATGAGCAGTTCTTC. Its translation: CASSALNEQFF.

This clonotype has ten or more counts. The chain has TRBV11-2 and TRBJ2-7; 7 bases are a match to TRBD2. This CDR3 is built from 16 residues. After removal of 4 bases from V and 5 bases from J, the junction contained 14 bases not matched to a gene. CDR1 is SGHAT and CDR2 is FQNNGV in the germline V gene. CDR3 amino acids: CASSSWRGGGGDEQYF. In nucleotides, the CDR3 is TGTGCCAGCAGCTCCTGGCGAGGCGGGGGAGGAGACGAGCAGTACTTC. Filled out from reference TRBV11-2 and TRBJ2-7, the complete variable domain reads EAGVAQSPRYKIIEKRQSVAFWCNPISGHATLYWYQQILGQGPKLLIQFQNNGVVDDSQLPKDRFSAERLKGVDSTLKIQPAKLEDSAVYLCASSSWRGGGGDEQYFGPGTRLTVT.

This clonotype showed up just a few times. This chain connects TRBV29-1 to TRBJ1-5; D is possibly TRBD1 (5 bases). V was cut by 2 bases and J by 6 bases, with 11 bases left in between. The CDR3 totals 13 residues. CDR1 and CDR2 (germline): SQVTM, ANQGSEA. CDR3 in DNA: TGCAGCGTTGAACAGGGTCCGGGTCAGCCCCAGCATTTT. This codes for CSVEQGPGQPQHF.

Worth noting for this clonotype: The junction and the germline gene differ at one end; a read error may be behind it. The chain uses TRBV7-4 and TRBJ1-2; no clear D. Germline V gene sequence: CDR1 SGHVT, CDR2 SQSDAQ. The CDR3 extends over 13 amino acids. CDR3 in DNA: TGTTCCAGCAGCTTGCAGGAGAACTATGGCTACACCTTC. Amino acid sequence: CSSSLQENYGYTF.

This clonotype came up many times. J is TRBJ2-3 and V is TRBV27, with 7 bases matching TRBD1. V shed 6 bases, J shed 6 bases, and the junction held 9 bases outside the gene matches. CDR3 length: 14 residues. The germline V gene encodes CDR1 MNHEY and CDR2 SMNVEV (reference sequence). The chain's CDR3 is CASRSGTAWDTQYF. The CDR3 DNA follows: TGTGCCAGCAGATCCGGGACAGCGTGGGATACGCAGTATTTT.

This clonotype was found many times. The chain recombines TRBV7-8 with TRBJ2-3, with 7 nucleotides matching TRBD1. The germline V gene has CDR1 SGHVS and CDR2 FQNEAQ. The CDR3 spans 14 residues. Unmatched junction bases numbered 7, after V lost 5 bases and J lost 5 bases. CDR3 sequence (DNA): TGTGCCAGCAGCGTACAGGGGAGAGGAGATACGCAGTATTTT. It translates to CASSVQGRGDTQYF.

This clonotype was seen more than once but under ten times. The CDR3 protein is CSAHGVGVGTEAFF. The CDR3 bases are TGCAGTGCCCACGGGGTCGGGGTAGGGACTGAAGCTTTCTTT. This chain uses TRBV20-1 with TRBJ1-1, with D uncertain. Germline CDR1 and CDR2: DFQATT and SNEGSKA (reference sequence). Trimming removed 6 bases at V and 5 bases at J, with 19 bases between. The CDR3 consists of 14 residues.

This clonotype came up a few times. CDR3 region: CASSVDRGHETQYF. The DNA of the CDR3 is TGTGCCAGCAGTGTGGACAGGGGGCATGAGACCCAGTACTTC. The chain has TRBV2 and TRBJ2-5; 11 bases are shared with TRBD1. Trimming at V came to 4 bases and at J to 5 bases, leaving 3 bases not matched to a gene. Looked up from germline, CDR1 is SNHLY and CDR2 is FYNNEI. There are 14 residues in the CDR3.

This clonotype was recorded many times. The chain links TRBV6-5 to TRBJ2-5, with D perhaps TRBD2 (6 bases). The germline V gene has CDR1 MNHEY and CDR2 SVGAGI. The V and J ends lost 1 base and 5 bases respectively, with 11 bases between them. The CDR3 covers 14 residues. This chain's CDR3 is CASSYWGVGETQYF. The CDR3 DNA reads as TGTGCCAGCAGTTACTGGGGGGTTGGGGAGACCCAGTACTTC.

This clonotype was observed many times. The rearrangement joins TRBV7-9 to TRBJ2-7, with unresolved D. V was clipped by 1 base and J by 3 bases, with 16 bases between them. Germline V lookup: CDR1 SEHNR, CDR2 FQNEAQ (reference sequence). The CDR3 has 16 amino acids. The CDR3 nucleotides read TGTGCCAGCAGCTTAGAGGTGACAAACAAATACTACGAGCAGTACTTC. It specifies CASSLEVTNKYYEQYF.

This clonotype occurred many times. The V call is TRBV28, the J call TRBJ1-2, with D perhaps matching TRBD1 (5 bases). CDR3 size: 13 residues. CDR1 is MDHEN and CDR2 is SYDVKM in the germline V gene. V was shortened by 4 bases and J by 8 bases, with 14 bases between the two germline ends. CDR3 nucleotides: TGTGCCAGCAGTTCCCCGACAGCGGGGGGCTACACCTTC. Its translation is CASSSPTAGGYTF.

This clonotype occurred many times. This chain joins TRBV7-8 and TRBJ1-1; D gene ambiguous. This CDR3 is 19 amino acids long. CDR1 is SGHVS, CDR2 FQNEAQ, per germline. Trimming pared 5 bases from V and 6 bases from J, leaving 31 bases between. CDR3 region: CASSPIRGRGGVSQAEAFF. CDR3 nucleotides: TGTGCCAGCAGCCCAATCCGCGGGCGGGGTGGCGTATCACAAGCTGAAGCTTTCTTT.

A few counts support this clonotype. The chain uses TRBV5-5 and TRBJ1-6; 7 nucleotides align to TRBD1. This CDR3 is 16 amino acids long. The germline V gene has CDR1 SGHKS and CDR2 YYEKEE (reference sequence). V trimming: 2 bases; J trimming: 9 bases; junction bases outside the gene matches: 11. CDR3 amino acids: CASSLSGTAAFSPLHF. The CDR3 nucleotides are TGTGCCAGCAGCTTATCCGGGACAGCGGCATTTTCACCCCTCCACTTT.

In its sample, this clonotype was seen many times. The chain carries TRBV11-2 and TRBJ1-5; no clear D gene. The CDR3 is 14 residues long. Germline CDR1 reads SGHAT; CDR2 reads FQNNGV. With 8 bases removed from V and 1 base from J, the gap between germline ends came to 12 bases. The CDR3 region has the DNA TGTGCCAGCGCCTCCGGGGAGAGCAATCAGCCCCAGCATTTT. Encoded protein: CASASGESNQPQHF.

This clonotype showed up many times. The chain employs TRBV7-2 and TRBJ2-7; no firm D call. V was cut by 4 bases and J by 0 bases, with 13 bases left in between. The CDR3 is made up of 15 amino acids. In germline, CDR1 is SGHTA, CDR2 FQGNSA. The DNA for the CDR3 is TGTGCCAGCAGCTCCCACAGTCAGTTCTCCTACGAGCAGTACTTC. Translating gives CASSSHSQFSYEQYF.